A selection of T cell receptor beta chains follows, all from one sample in a study of T cells after yellow fever vaccination. TCRdb used MiXCR to reprocess the 5' RACE reads, holding one entry per CDR3 protein. The sample holds about 130,000 distinct CDR3 sequences, approximately 8.4% seen once. Material: CD8+ T cells sorted from PBMCs, obtained on the day of the yellow fever booster vaccination. These receptors originate from a man younger than 35 who received the YFV17D yellow fever vaccine. The CDR3 runs from the conserved cysteine through the conserved F or W. The D gene is left open where the match is weak. Some rows mark clone size as missing; the rest say once, few, many or name a class of expanded clone.

cdr3_nt,cdr3_aa,j_call,d_call,clone_size,v_call
TGTGCCAGCAGACGGCCCCTAGCGGGGGGGAGGGATACGCAGTATTTT,CASRRPLAGGRDTQYF,TRBJ2-3,TRBD2,few,TRBV2
TGTGCCAGCAGCTTAGCACAGTTCAACACCGGGGAGCTGTTTTTT,CASSLAQFNTGELFF,TRBJ2-2,-,many,TRBV7-6
TGCAGCGTTGATGCCCAGCGGGGGGCAGCAGATACGCAGTATTTT,CSVDAQRGAADTQYF,TRBJ2-3,TRBD2,few,TRBV29-1
TGTGCCAGCAGATTTACGGATAACACTGAAGCTTTCTTT,CASRFTDNTEAFF,TRBJ1-1,-,few,TRBV6-6
TGTGCCAGCAGTTGGACAGAAAACTATGGCTACACCTTC,CASSWTENYGYTF,TRBJ1-2,-,many,TRBV6-2/TRBV6-3
TGTGCCAGCAGCTTTAACAGGGTGGATACGCAGTATTTT,CASSFNRVDTQYF,TRBJ2-3,-,few,TRBV7-9
TGTGCCAGCAGCGGGCGGAATTCACCCCTCCACTTT,CASSGRNSPLHF,TRBJ1-6,-,few,TRBV3-1
TGTGCCAGCAGCCCGGGAGCCAATCAGCCCCAGCATTTT,CASSPGANQPQHF,TRBJ1-5,-,-,TRBV7-9
TGCGCCAGCAGCCAAGCTGGCCCAGGGCCATACAATGAGCAGTTCTTC,CASSQAGPGPYNEQFF,TRBJ2-1,-,few,TRBV4-1
TGTGCCAGCAGCCAAGAAAACCCCACTCACCCGAACACTGAAGCTTTCTTT,CASSQENPTHPNTEAFF,TRBJ1-1,-,few,TRBV4-2
TGTGCCAGCAGCTCCGGGACCCTTGGGACTGAAGCTTTCTTT,CASSSGTLGTEAFF,TRBJ1-1,-,-,TRBV11-2
TGCGCCAGCAGTCTGACAGGGAACACTGAAGCTTTCTTT,CASSLTGNTEAFF,TRBJ1-1,-,many,TRBV4-3
TGTGCCATTCGGGGTCAAGAGACCCAGTACTTC,CAIRGQETQYF,TRBJ2-5,-,-,TRBV10-3
TGTGCCATCACCCTCGGCACTAATTCACCCCTCCACTTT,CAITLGTNSPLHF,TRBJ1-6,-,-,TRBV10-3
TGTGCCAGTAGTACCCCGGGGCCCCAGCATTTT,CASSTPGPQHF,TRBJ1-5,-,few,TRBV19
TGTGCCAGCAGCTTCGGACAGTTCAATGAGCAGTTCTTC,CASSFGQFNEQFF,TRBJ2-1,-,few,TRBV5-6
TGTGCCACCACCCCGGGACCCCTGGCCGGGGAGCTGTTTTTT,CATTPGPLAGELFF,TRBJ2-2,-,many,TRBV15
TGTGCCAGCAGCGTAAGCGGGGGGGTTACCGGGGAGCTGTTTTTT,CASSVSGGVTGELFF,TRBJ2-2,TRBD2,few,TRBV9
TGTGCCAGTAGTACGGTCTTGGCAGGGAGGACCGGGGAGCTGTTTTTT,CASSTVLAGRTGELFF,TRBJ2-2,-,few,TRBV19
TGTGCCAGCAGCCCCCGGGACAGGGGTCTATCGCCCCAGCATTTT,CASSPRDRGLSPQHF,TRBJ1-5,TRBD1,-,TRBV7-2
TGTGCCATCAGTGAGGGCGCTGGATACAATGAGCAGTTCTTC,CAISEGAGYNEQFF,TRBJ2-1,-,-,TRBV10-3
TGTGCCAGCAGCCCGGCCTTTGATACGCAGTATTTT,CASSPAFDTQYF,TRBJ2-3,-,many,TRBV12-3/TRBV12-4
TGTGCCAGTAGAACGACTGAACCCTTCTATGGCTACACCTTC,CASRTTEPFYGYTF,TRBJ1-2,-,-,TRBV19
TGTGCCAGCAGTTACTCGGAGGGCGCAGATACGCAGTATTTT,CASSYSEGADTQYF,TRBJ2-3,-,few,TRBV6-5
TGTGCCAGCAGCCGGAAGGCCGGGACAGGGCATCAGCCCCAGCATTTT,CASSRKAGTGHQPQHF,TRBJ1-5,TRBD1,many,TRBV7-8
TGCGCCAGCAGCCAAGAGTCGGGGGAGTACGAGCAGTACTTC,CASSQESGEYEQYF,TRBJ2-7,-,-,TRBV4-3
TGTGCCAGCAGCCAAGGATCGATATACTATGGCTACACCTTC,CASSQGSIYYGYTF,TRBJ1-2,-,many,TRBV3-1
TGCGCCAGCAGCCAAGACCCGGGACTAGCGGGGGGCGACAATGAGCAGTTCTTC,CASSQDPGLAGGDNEQFF,TRBJ2-1,TRBD2,few,TRBV4-1
TGTGCCAGCAGTCTTACAGGGGGCGGTCAGCCCCAGCATTTT,CASSLTGGGQPQHF,TRBJ1-5,TRBD1,few,TRBV28
TGTGCCAGCAGTCCTACGGACAGGGGACCCTACAATGAGCAGTTCTTC,CASSPTDRGPYNEQFF,TRBJ2-1,TRBD1,-,TRBV7-2
TGTGCCAGCAGTCCTGGACCCCGAGATACGCAGTATTTT,CASSPGPRDTQYF,TRBJ2-3,-,-,TRBV12-3/TRBV12-4
TGCGCCAGCAGCTTGGCCCGCCCCCTGGGAGTAGATACGCAGTATTTT,CASSLARPLGVDTQYF,TRBJ2-3,-,few,TRBV5-1
TGTGCCAGCGGACACCGTCCAGTACACGAGCAGTACTTC,CASGHRPVHEQYF,TRBJ2-7,-,-,TRBV16
TGTGCCAGCAGTTCGGAACACGACACTGAAGCTTTCTTT,CASSSEHDTEAFF,TRBJ1-1,-,-,TRBV27
TGTGCCAGCAGTTTATCGGTTCGGGGGAGTAGAACTGAAGCTTTCTTT,CASSLSVRGSRTEAFF,TRBJ1-1,-,-,TRBV12-3/TRBV12-4
TGTGCCAGCAGCCCCCCCTGGGGTACAGGGCGGCGGACCGGGGAGCTGTTTTTT,CASSPPWGTGRRTGELFF,TRBJ2-2,-,few,TRBV7-9
TGCGCCAGCAGCCAAGATAACTCCATCGGGGCCAAAAACATTCAGTACTTC,CASSQDNSIGAKNIQYF,TRBJ2-4,-,few,TRBV4-3
TGTGCCAGCAGTTCTGGGATTGGCTACACCTTC,CASSSGIGYTF,TRBJ1-2,-,few,TRBV6-5
TGCGCCAGCAGCTTGGACGGGGGGGAAACACAAACTAGCACAGATACGCAGTATTTT,CASSLDGGETQTSTDTQYF,TRBJ2-3,TRBD2,few,TRBV5-1
TGTGCCAGCAGGTTAGCGGGGGGGCCACAAGGTACGCAGTATTTT,CASRLAGGPQGTQYF,TRBJ2-3,TRBD2,few,TRBV12-3/TRBV12-4
TGTGCCAGCAGTTACTCGGACAGCTCCTACGAGCAGTACTTC,CASSYSDSSYEQYF,TRBJ2-7,-,few,TRBV6-2/TRBV6-3
TGTGCCACCAGTGTAGCGGGGAGGCGGTTCTTC,CATSVAGRRFF,TRBJ2-1,TRBD2,-,TRBV24-1
TGCGCCAGCAGCTGGGGGACTAGACTCAGCACAGATACGCAGTATTTT,CASSWGTRLSTDTQYF,TRBJ2-3,TRBD2,-,TRBV5-1
TGTGCCAGCAGCCACCTCCAGGAGACCCAGTACTTC,CASSHLQETQYF,TRBJ2-5,-,many,TRBV7-9
TGTGCCAGCAGTTACTCGGACAGGGGGGTGGTCGGGGAGCAGTTCTTC,CASSYSDRGVVGEQFF,TRBJ2-1,TRBD1,-,TRBV6-5
TGTGCCAGCAGCCCACCGGACTGGGAGAGCCCTGAAGCTTTCTTT,CASSPPDWESPEAFF,TRBJ1-1,-,-,TRBV7-9
TGTGCCAGCAGCCAACCACGGACAGGAGGGAATTCACCCCTCCACTTT,CASSQPRTGGNSPLHF,TRBJ1-6,TRBD1,-,TRBV5-5
TGTGCCAGCAAAGGTCGCGGGTATTCGTATAATTCACCCCTCCACTTT,CASKGRGYSYNSPLHF,TRBJ1-6,-,-,TRBV25-1
TGTGCCAGCAGCTCCGGACAGGGGGCATTATCGGGGGCCAACGTCCTGACTTTC,CASSSGQGALSGANVLTF,TRBJ2-6,TRBD1,-,TRBV7-3
TGTGCCATCAGTGATGGGGAGCAAAAAAGGGTTCAGTACTTC,CAISDGEQKRVQYF,TRBJ2-4,-,many,TRBV10-3
TGTGCCAGCAGCCAAGGGCTCGGCACAGATACGCAGTATTTT,CASSQGLGTDTQYF,TRBJ2-3,-,many,TRBV4-2